There are many counts of the clone carrying this TCR beta chain. These data belong to a study of CD8+CD57+ T cells in acquired aplastic anemia. Study background: The average for DNA from sorted CD4+ and CD8+ cells was 3 to 3.5 ug.

Genomic DNA, the template, was used for profiling of the TCR beta VDJ and CDR3. Each CDR3 protein is one row after TCRdb ran MiXCR on the reads. This table holds about 240,000 distinct CDR3 sequences, more than 45% found once. Trimming cost V 1 base and J 4 bases, with 15 bases left between them. Per germline, CDR1 SGHVS and CDR2 FNYEAQ. This CDR3 comprises 16 residues. The sequenced patients had an expansion of CD8+CD57+ cells seen by flow cytometry. The sequencing sample was made of sorted CD4+, CD8+, or CD8+CD57+ T cells (not recorded which) from PBMCs. This TCR derives from a human donor with aplastic anemia. This chain connects TRBV7-6 to TRBJ2-3, with a weak D call TRBD1 (5 bases). CDR3 loop: CASSLGTADSADTQYF. The CDR3 DNA sequence: TGTGCCAGCAGCTTAGGGACCGCCGACAGCGCAGATACGCAGTATTTT.